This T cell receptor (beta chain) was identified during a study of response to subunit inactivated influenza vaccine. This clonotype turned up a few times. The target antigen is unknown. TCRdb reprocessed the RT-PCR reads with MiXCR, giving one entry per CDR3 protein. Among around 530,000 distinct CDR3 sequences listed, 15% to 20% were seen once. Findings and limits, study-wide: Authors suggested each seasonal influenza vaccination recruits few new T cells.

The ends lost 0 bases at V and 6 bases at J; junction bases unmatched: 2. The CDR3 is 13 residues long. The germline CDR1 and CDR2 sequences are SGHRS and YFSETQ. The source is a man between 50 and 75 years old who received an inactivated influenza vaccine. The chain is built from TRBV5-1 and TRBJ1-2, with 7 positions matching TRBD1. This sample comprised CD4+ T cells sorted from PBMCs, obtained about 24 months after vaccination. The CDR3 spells CASSLEQGNGYTF. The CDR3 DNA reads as TGCGCCAGCAGCTTGGAACAGGGGAATGGCTACACCTTC. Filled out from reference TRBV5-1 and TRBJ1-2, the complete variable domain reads KAGVTQTPRYLIKTRGQQVTLSCSPISGHRSVSWYQQTPGQGLQFLFEYFSETQRNKGNFPGRFSGRQFSNSRSEMNVSTLELGDSALYLCASSLEQGNGYTFGSGTRLTVV.